This record looks at one T cell receptor beta chain sequence and its context. Sequenced by immunoSEQ multiplex PCR; TCRdb stores in-frame clones only, minus some. The sample records some 59,000 clones, roughly nine tenths being singletons. The sample originates from a study of T cell changes during pregnancy in multiple sclerosis. The receptor was isolated from a female donor with multiple sclerosis, enrolled in a pregnancy study. The source material was peripheral blood, sampled in the first trimester of pregnancy.

For the CDR3, the DNA is TGTGCCATCAGTGGGGGGCAGGGAAGAAACGAGCAGTACTTC. Its translation is CAISGGQGRNEQYF. V is TRBV10-3 and J is TRBJ2-7; perhaps TRBD1 as D (6 bases). Trimming left V 4 bases short and J 5 bases short, with 15 bases between. This CDR3 is 14 amino acids long. CDR1 is ENHRY, CDR2 SYGVKD, per germline.